The sequence of this T cell receptor (beta chain) was determined in a study of T cells and Merkel cell carcinoma outcomes. Regarding the study as a whole: Repertoire plus T-cell density reportedly predicted Merkel cell carcinoma outcomes.

Clones were sequenced by immunoSEQ multiplex PCR, and TCRdb holds only the in-frame ones, with some missing. The sample has about 15,000 clones, roughly 92% seen once. As regards this clone: Antigen specificity is unknown.

The CDR3 loop spans 13 amino acids. Trimming cost V 10 bases and J 2 bases, with 12 bases left between them. Germline V CDR1 and CDR2: ENHRY, SYGVKD. This sequence joins TRBV10-3 and TRBJ2-1; tentative D call: TRBD1 (6 bases). Sequenced sample: tumor tissue from Merkel cell carcinoma. This sequence was found in a human donor with Merkel cell carcinoma. CDR3 nucleotides: TGTGCCACCCAGGGGTCTACCTACAATGAGCAGTTCTTC. Its translation is CATQGSTYNEQFF.